The entry that follows covers one T cell receptor beta chain sequence. The junction had 5 bases not matched to a gene; V was cut back by 4 bases and J by 2 bases. The CDR3 runs to 16 residues. CDR1 and CDR2 from the germline V gene are MDHEN and SYDVKM. The data originate from a study of blood T cell repertoires in COVID-19. Turning to the study itself: Both acute and convalescent COVID-19 samples were obtained from the United States, Italy and Spain. T cells, B-cell-depleted T cells, or PBMCs provided the cDNA or gDNA that served as material.

Original processing methods: Nucleated cell counts were estimated from reference gene primer amplification. Using immunoSEQ multiplex PCR, the repertoire was profiled, and TCRdb retains in-frame clones only, with some absent. V and J calls and clone size come straight from that table; D and trimming were deduced from the DNA. The sample consists of approximately 20,000 clones, almost 85% of them appearing once. The origin of this receptor is a man older than 75 with acute or convalescent COVID-19. The chain couples TRBV28 to TRBJ2-3; 11 positions agree with TRBD2. Sequenced: peripheral blood. This CDR3 reads CASSSGLAVDTDTQYF. The CDR3 DNA reads TGTGCCAGCAGTTCGGGACTAGCGGTGGACACAGATACGCAGTATTTT.